This T cell receptor (beta chain) is from a study of T cell repertoires in cytomegalovirus infection (dated by TCRdb to between 2019 and 2020). Looking at the study overall: Donor HLA type was relevant to the analysis, as public TCR beta signatures indicated carriage of CMV infection together with the matching HLA type. Study-wide conclusions, independent of this receptor: The ex vivo response was dominated by HLA-C-restricted CMV-specific TCR beta clonotypes, which also provided the single most frequent clonotype in two of eight donors. Carriers of CMV infection plus the relevant HLA type were discriminated by the cumulative frequency of public TCR beta family members in the study cohort and in an independent 352-donor cohort.

Sequencing relied on an Illumina HiSeq 1500. Through fastp at Q25 and MiXCR, TCRdb rebuilt clones from the public reads, retaining in-frame beta chains. Duplicate CDR3 protein sequences are folded into a single record with the most common DNA and genes. The sample table lists around 450,000 distinct CDR3 sequences, about a third of them with a count of one. In total, the top ten clones hold approximately 13% of the sample. This clonotype appeared a single time. Its antigen is still unknown. In this CDR3 the conserved last residue, phenylalanine or tryptophan, is missing, so a read error is likely. CDR1 and CDR2, per the germline V gene, are SGHTA and FQGNSA. The CDR3 is made up of 16 amino acids, end residues included. Left in the record is the CDR3 DNA by itself, 48 bases read in frame from the first base. The germline ends are 18 bases apart after V is trimmed by 5 bases and J by 1 base.

The source of this sequence is a human donor in good health (CMV status not recorded). Some clones in this sample may be carry-over from other donors' samples. Sequenced material: PBMCs. The rearranged chain carries TRBV7-2 and TRBJ2-7; no D gene is confidently identified. This receptor carries the CDR3 CASSVQMSKNSYEQYL. The nucleotide sequence is TGTGCCAGCAGCGTCCAGATGTCCAAAAATTCCTACGAGCAGTACTTA.